This T cell receptor beta chain was profiled in a study of T cells in localized non-small cell lung cancer. The CDR3 spans 16 residues. Germline lookup yields CDR1 LNHDA and CDR2 SQIVND (reference sequence). The V gene end was trimmed by 5 bases and the J gene end by 6 bases; junction bases not matched to a gene: 12. Points on this clone: The antigen remains undetermined.

Study-level points and caveats: A median of approximately 50 of the top 100 tumor clones appeared in adjacent lung, which was paired and uninvolved. Longer overall survival associated with higher blood T cell density; shorter survival with higher adjacent-lung clonality.

This table comes from immunoSEQ multiplex PCR, and its TCRdb copy is limited to in-frame clones, with some not included. This sample has about 72,000 clones, with 80% to 90% found just once. Sequenced material: peripheral blood, taken before any cancer treatment. The V and J genes are TRBV19 and TRBJ2-2; TRBD1 agrees at 7 bases. The clonotype comes from a female donor of 60 years or more with stage I lung adenocarcinoma. The CDR3 DNA reads as TGTGCCAGTAGTGCTCTGGGACAGTCGTTCGCCGGGGAGCTGTTTTTT. This translates into CASSALGQSFAGELFF.